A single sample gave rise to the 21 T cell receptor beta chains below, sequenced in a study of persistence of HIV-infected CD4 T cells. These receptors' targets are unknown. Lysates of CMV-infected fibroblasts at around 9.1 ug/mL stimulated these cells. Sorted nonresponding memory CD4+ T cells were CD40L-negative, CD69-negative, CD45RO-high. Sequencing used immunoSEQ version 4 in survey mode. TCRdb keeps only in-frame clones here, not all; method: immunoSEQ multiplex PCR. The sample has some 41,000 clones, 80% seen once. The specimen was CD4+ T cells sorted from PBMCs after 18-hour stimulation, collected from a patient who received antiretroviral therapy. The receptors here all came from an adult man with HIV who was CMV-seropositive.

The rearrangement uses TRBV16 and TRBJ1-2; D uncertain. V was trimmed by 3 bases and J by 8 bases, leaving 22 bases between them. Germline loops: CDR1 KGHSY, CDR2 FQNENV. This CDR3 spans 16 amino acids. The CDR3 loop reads CASSHNSGPGLGGYTF. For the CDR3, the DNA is TGTGCCAGCAGCCATAATTCCGGCCCAGGCTTGGGGGGCTACACCTTC.

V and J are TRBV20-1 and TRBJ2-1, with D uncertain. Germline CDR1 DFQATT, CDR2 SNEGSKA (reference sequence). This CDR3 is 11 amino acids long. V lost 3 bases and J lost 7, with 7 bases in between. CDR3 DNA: TGCAGTGCTAGTTCTAGTAATGAGCAGTTCTTC. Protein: CSASSSNEQFF.

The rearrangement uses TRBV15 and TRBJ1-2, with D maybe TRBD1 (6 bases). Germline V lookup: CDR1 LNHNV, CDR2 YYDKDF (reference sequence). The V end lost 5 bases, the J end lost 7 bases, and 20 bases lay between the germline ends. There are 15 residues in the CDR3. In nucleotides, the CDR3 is TGTGCCACCAGCGGGGGAGGGGGAAGCGCTCGTGGCTACACCTTC. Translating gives CATSGGGGSARGYTF.

Here the CDR3 DNA reads TGTGCCAGCAGCGCGGACAGGAGAGTCACAGATACGCAGTATTTT. It yields the protein CASSADRRVTDTQYF. V usage is TRBV9 and J usage is TRBJ2-3; 7 positions match TRBD1. V shed 3 bases and J 2 bases; nucleotides not matched to a gene: 6. CDR1 and CDR2 (germline): SGDLS, YYNGEE. The CDR3 loop spans 15 amino acids.

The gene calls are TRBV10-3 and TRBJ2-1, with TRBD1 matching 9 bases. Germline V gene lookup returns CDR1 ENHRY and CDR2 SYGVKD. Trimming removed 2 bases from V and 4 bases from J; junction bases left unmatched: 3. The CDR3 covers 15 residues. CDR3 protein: CAISEGQGQYNEQFF. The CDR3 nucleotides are TGTGCCATCAGTGAGGGACAGGGGCAGTACAATGAGCAGTTCTTC.

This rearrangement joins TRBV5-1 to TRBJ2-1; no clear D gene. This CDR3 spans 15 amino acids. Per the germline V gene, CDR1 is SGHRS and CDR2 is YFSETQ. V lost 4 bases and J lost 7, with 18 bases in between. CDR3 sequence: CASSLATSYGNEQFF. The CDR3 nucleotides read TGCGCCAGCAGCCTCGCGACTTCCTACGGGAATGAGCAGTTCTTC.

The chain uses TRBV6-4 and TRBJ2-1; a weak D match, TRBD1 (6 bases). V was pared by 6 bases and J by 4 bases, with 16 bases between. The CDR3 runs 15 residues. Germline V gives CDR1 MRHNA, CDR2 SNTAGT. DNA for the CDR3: TGTGCCAGCAGCTCCGGGACATCCAATTACAATGAGCAGTTCTTC. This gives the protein CASSSGTSNYNEQFF.

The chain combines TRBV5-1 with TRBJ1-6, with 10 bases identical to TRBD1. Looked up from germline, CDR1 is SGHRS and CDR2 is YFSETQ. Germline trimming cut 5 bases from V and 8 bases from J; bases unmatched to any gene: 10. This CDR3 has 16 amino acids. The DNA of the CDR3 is TGCGCCAGCAGACTTGACAGGGGGCGAGGTTATTCACCCCTCCACTTT. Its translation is CASRLDRGRGYSPLHF.

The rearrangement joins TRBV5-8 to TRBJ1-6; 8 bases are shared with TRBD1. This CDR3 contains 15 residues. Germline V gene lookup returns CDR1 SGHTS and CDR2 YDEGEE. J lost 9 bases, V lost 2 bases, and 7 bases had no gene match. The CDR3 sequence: CASSFTGGYTSPLHF. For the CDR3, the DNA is TGTGCCAGCAGCTTTACAGGGGGTTACACTTCACCCCTCCACTTT.

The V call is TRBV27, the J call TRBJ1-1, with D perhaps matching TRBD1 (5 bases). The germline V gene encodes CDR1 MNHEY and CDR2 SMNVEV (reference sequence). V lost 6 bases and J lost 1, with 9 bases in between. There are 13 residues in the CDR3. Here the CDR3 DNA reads TGTGCCAGCAGCGGGGCCAGGAACACTGAAGCTTTCTTT. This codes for CASSGARNTEAFF.

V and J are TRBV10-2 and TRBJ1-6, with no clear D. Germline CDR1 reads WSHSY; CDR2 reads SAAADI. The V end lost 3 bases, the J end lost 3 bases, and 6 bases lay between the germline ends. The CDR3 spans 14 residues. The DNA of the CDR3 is TGCGCCAGCAGTGACCCCCGCTATAATTCACCCCTCCACTTT. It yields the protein CASSDPRYNSPLHF.

CDR3 loop: CASSPSRTGVHTGELFF. The DNA for the CDR3 is TGTGCCAGCAGCCCCTCGAGGACAGGGGTACACACCGGGGAGCTGTTTTTT. The chain is built from TRBV5-5 and TRBJ2-2, with TRBD1 matching over 9 bases. V gave up 4 bases and J gave up 3 bases; unmatched junction bases: 10. The length of the CDR3 is 17 residues. Germline V gene data show CDR1 as SGHKS and CDR2 as YYEKEE (reference sequence). Based on the CDR3 plus reference TRBV5-5 and TRBJ2-2, the full variable domain is DAGVTQSPTHLIKTRGQQVTLRCSPISGHKSVSWYQQVLGQGPQFIFQYYEKEERGRGNFPDRFSARQFPNYSSELNVNALLLGDSALYLCASSPSRTGVHTGELFFGEGSRLTVL.

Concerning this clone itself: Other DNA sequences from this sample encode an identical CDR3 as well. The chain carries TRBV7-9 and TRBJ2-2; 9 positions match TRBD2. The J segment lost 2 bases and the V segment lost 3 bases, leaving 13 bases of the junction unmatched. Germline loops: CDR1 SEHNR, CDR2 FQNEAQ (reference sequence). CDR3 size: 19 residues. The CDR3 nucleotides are TGTGCCAGCAGCTTTAACGGACTCGCGGGGGGGACCAACACCGGGGAGCTGTTTTTT. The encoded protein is CASSFNGLAGGTNTGELFF.

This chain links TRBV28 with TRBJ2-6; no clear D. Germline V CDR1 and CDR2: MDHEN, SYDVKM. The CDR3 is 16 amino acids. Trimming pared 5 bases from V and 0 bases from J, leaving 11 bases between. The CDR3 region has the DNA TGTGCCAGCAGTCAAAGACCGAGCTCTGGGGCCAACGTCCTGACTTTC. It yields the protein CASSQRPSSGANVLTF.

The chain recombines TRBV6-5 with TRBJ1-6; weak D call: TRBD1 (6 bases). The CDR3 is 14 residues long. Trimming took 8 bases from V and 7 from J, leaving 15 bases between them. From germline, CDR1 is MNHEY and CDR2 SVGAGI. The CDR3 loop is CASFGQTGNSPLHF. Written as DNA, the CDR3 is TGTGCCAGCTTCGGACAGACAGGAAATTCACCCCTCCACTTT.

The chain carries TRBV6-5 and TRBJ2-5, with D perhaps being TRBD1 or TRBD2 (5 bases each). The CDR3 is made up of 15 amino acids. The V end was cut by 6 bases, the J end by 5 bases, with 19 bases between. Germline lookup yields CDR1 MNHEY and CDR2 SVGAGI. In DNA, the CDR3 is TGTGCCAGCAGCACTGGGACGGCCGAAGTGGAGACCCAGTACTTC. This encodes CASSTGTAEVETQYF.

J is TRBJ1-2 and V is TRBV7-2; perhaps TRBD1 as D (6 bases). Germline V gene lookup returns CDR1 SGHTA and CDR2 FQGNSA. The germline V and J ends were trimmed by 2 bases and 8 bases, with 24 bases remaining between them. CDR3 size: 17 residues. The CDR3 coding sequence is TGTGCCAGCAGCTTATTGGCCACGGACAGCGGACTCTTGGGCTACACCTTC. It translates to CASSLLATDSGLLGYTF.

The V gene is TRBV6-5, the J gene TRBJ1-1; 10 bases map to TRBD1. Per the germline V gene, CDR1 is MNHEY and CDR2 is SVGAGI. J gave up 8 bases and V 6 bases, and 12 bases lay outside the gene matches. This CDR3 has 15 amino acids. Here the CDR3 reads CASSFGQGDISEAFF. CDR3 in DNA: TGTGCCAGCAGCTTCGGACAGGGGGATATTAGCGAAGCTTTCTTT.

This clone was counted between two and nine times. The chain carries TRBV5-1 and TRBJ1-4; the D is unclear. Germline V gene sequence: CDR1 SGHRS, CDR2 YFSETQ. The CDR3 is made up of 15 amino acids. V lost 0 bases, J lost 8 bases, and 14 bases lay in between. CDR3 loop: CASSLGTGVVEKLFF. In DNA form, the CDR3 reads TGCGCCAGCAGCTTGGGGACCGGGGTAGTAGAAAAACTGTTTTTT.

This CDR3 is CASSPTQGAGDTDTQYF. DNA for the CDR3: TGTGCCAGCAGTCCTACCCAGGGGGCAGGGGACACAGATACGCAGTATTTT. The rearrangement links TRBV28 to TRBJ2-3; 8 nucleotides align to TRBD1. CDR3 length: 17 residues. Germline V gene data show CDR1 as MDHEN and CDR2 as SYDVKM. Unmatched junction bases numbered 12, after V lost 5 bases and J lost 2 bases. The full variable domain, completed using reference TRBV28 and TRBJ2-3, is DVKVTQSSRYLVKRTGEKVFLECVQDMDHENMFWYRQDPGLGLRLIYFSYDVKMKEKGDIPEGYSVSREKKERFSLILESASTNQTSMYLCASSPTQGAGDTDTQYFGPGTRLTVL.

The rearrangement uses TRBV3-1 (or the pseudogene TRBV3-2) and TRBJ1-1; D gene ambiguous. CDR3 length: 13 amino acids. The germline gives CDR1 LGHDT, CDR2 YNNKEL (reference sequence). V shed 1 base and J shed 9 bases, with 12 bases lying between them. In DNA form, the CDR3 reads TGTGCCAGCAGCCAAGGCGGGCAGTCCAAAGCTTTCTTT. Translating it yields CASSQGGQSKAFF.